This T cell receptor (beta chain) is from a study of cytomegalovirus exposure and HLA in healthy donors. The study ran its PCR with 60 Vbeta and 13 Jbeta primers. Some clones are missing from TCRdb's copy, which holds only in-frame ones; the method was immunoSEQ multiplex PCR. The sample shows 220,000 or so clones, about 78% of them seen only once. V was pared by 2 bases and J by 5 bases, with 9 bases between. The CDR3 is 13 amino acids. CDR1 and CDR2 from the germline V gene are LGHNT and FRNRAP. The J gene is TRBJ1-1, the V gene TRBV12-5; D gene ambiguous. The receptor was isolated from a male donor in good health and CMV-seronegative. The material sequenced was PBMCs. The CDR3: CASGLYEETEAFF. The DNA for the CDR3 is TGTGCTAGTGGTTTGTACGAGGAGACTGAAGCTTTCTTT.